The text below deals with one T cell receptor beta chain. The antigen remains unidentified. These data originate in a study of T cells in Graves' hyperthyroidism and ophthalmopathy. Amplification yielded TCR beta CDR3 regions, with RNA transcripts as the source. When the TCR CDR3 underwent first-round RT-PCR, the HTBI primer set was used. TCRdb fed the multiplex PCR reads into MiXCR, producing one record per CDR3 protein. The profile shows some 400,000 distinct CDR3 sequences, 19% of them singletons. Points from the study as a whole: The model made its ophthalmopathy prediction, and onset followed a median about 6 months later.

V was pared by 0 bases and J by 4 bases, with 15 bases between. The CDR3 runs to 17 residues. Germline V lookup: CDR1 MNHNS, CDR2 SASEGT. No ophthalmopathy progression within 18 months constituted stable Graves' hyperthyroidism. Subjects aged 18 to 65 presented with newly diagnosed hyperthyroidism of less than 2 months' duration. Exclusion criteria comprised uncontrolled infection, other autoimmune disease, pregnancy or lactation. The sequence was collected from a woman in her late teens or twenties with Graves' hyperthyroidism. The rearrangement uses TRBV6-1 and TRBJ2-2; the D gene could be TRBD1 or TRBD2 (5 bases each). Sequenced material: blood. DNA of the CDR3: TGTGCCAGCAGTGAAGCGGTGGGGGAAGGGCCCACCGGGGAGCTGTTTTTT. The encoded protein is CASSEAVGEGPTGELFF.